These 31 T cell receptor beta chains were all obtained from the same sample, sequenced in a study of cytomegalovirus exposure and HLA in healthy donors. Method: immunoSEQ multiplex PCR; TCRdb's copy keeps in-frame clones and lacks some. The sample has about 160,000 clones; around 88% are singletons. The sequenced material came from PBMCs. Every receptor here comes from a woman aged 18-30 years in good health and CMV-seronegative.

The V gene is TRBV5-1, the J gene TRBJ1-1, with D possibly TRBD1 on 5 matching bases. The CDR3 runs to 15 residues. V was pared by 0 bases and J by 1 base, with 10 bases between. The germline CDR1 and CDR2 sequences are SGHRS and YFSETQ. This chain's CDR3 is CASSLDLGQNTEAFF. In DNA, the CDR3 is TGCGCCAGCAGCTTGGATCTTGGACAGAACACTGAAGCTTTCTTT.

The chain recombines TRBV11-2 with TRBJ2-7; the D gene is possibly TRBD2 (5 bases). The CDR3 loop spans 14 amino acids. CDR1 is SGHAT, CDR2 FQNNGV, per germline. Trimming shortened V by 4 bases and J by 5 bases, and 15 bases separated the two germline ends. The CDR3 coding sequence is TGTGCCAGCAGCTCCCCGGTATTAGCGAACGAGCAGTACTTC. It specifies CASSSPVLANEQYF.

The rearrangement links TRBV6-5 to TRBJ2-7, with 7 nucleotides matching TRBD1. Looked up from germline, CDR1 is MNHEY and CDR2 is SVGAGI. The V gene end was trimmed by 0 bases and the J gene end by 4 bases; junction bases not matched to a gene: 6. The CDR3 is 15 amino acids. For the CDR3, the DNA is TGTGCCAGCAGTTACTCAGGGGACAGCATGTACGAGCAGTACTTC. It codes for CASSYSGDSMYEQYF.

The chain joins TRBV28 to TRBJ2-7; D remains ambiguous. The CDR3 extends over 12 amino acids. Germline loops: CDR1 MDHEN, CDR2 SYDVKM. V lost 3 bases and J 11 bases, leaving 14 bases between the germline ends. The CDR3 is CASSFLLGAEYF. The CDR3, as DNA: TGTGCCAGCAGTTTCCTCCTTGGAGCCGAGTACTTC.

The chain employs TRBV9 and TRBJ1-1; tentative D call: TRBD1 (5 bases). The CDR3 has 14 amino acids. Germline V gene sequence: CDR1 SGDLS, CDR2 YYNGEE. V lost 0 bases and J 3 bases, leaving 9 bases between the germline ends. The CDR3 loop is CASSVEEGYTEAFF. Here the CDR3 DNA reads TGTGCCAGCAGCGTAGAGGAGGGGTACACTGAAGCTTTCTTT.

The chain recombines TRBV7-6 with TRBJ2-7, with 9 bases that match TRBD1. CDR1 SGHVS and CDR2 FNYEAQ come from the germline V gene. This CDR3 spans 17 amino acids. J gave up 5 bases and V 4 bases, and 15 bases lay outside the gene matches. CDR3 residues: CASSYNTQGTGNHEQYF. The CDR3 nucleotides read TGTGCCAGCAGCTATAATACACAGGGGACAGGGAATCACGAGCAGTACTTC. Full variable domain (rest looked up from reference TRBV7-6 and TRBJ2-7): GAGVSQSPRYKVTKRGQDVALRCDPISGHVSLYWYRQALGQGPEFLTYFNYEAQQDKSGLPNDRFSAERPEGSISTLTIQRTEQRDSAMYRCASSYNTQGTGNHEQYFGPGTRLTVT.

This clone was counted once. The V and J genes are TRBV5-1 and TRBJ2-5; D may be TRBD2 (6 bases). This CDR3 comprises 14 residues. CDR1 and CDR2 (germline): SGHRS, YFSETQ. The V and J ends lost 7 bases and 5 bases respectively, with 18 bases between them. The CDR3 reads CASSGGIFLETQYF. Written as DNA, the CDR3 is TGCGCCAGCTCCGGCGGGATTTTTTTGGAGACCCAGTACTTC.

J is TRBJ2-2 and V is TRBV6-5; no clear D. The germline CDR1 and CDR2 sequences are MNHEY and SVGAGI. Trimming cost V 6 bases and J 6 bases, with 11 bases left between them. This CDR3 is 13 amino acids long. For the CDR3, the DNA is TGTGCCAGCAGAGATACAGTCCCCGGGGAGCTGTTTTTT. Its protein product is CASRDTVPGELFF.

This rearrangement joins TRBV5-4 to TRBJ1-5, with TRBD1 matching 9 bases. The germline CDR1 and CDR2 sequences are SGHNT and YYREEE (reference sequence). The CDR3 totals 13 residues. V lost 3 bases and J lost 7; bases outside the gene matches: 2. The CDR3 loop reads CASSYDRGQPQHF. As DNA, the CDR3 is TGTGCCAGCAGCTATGACAGGGGGCAGCCCCAGCATTTT. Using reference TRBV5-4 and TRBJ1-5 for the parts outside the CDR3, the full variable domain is ETGVTQSPTHLIKTRGQQVTLRCSSQSGHNTVSWYQQALGQGPQFIFQYYREEENGRGNFPPRFSGLQFPNYSSELNVNALELDDSALYLCASSYDRGQPQHFGDGTRLSIL.

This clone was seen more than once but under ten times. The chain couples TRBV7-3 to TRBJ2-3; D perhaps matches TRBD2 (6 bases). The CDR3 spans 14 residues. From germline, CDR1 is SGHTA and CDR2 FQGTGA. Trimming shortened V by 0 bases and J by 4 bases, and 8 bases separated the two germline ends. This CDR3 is CASSLTEGPDTQYF. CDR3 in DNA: TGTGCCAGCAGCTTAACGGAGGGCCCAGATACGCAGTATTTT.

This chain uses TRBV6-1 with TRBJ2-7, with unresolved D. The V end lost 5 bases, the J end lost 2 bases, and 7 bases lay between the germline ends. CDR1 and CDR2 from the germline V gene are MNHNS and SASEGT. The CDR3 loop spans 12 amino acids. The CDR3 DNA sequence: TGTGCCAGCAGTTTAGTCCCCTACGAGCAGTACTTC. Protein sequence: CASSLVPYEQYF.

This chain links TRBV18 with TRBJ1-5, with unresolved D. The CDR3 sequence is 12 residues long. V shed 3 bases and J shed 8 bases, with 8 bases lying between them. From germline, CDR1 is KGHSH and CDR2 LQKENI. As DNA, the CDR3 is TGTGCCAGCTCACCCCAGCGGGAGCCCCAGCATTTT. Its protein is CASSPQREPQHF.

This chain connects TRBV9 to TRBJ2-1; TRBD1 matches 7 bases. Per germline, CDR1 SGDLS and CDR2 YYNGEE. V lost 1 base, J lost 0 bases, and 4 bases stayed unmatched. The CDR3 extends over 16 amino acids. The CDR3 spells CASSVSGGSSYNEQFF. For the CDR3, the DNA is TGTGCCAGCAGCGTATCAGGGGGTTCCTCCTACAATGAGCAGTTCTTC.

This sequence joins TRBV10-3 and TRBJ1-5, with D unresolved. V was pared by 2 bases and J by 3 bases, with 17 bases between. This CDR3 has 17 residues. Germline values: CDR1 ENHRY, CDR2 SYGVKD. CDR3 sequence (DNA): TGTGCCATCAGTGAGACTCCTAATACAGCCCCCAATCAGCCCCAGCATTTT. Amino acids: CAISETPNTAPNQPQHF.

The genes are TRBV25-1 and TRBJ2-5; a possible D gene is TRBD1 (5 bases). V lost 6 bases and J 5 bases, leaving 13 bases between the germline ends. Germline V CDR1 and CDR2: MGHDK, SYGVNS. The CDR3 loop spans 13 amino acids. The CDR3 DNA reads TGTGCCAGCAGCGAAGCAGGGCAGGAGACCCAGTACTTC. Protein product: CASSEAGQETQYF.

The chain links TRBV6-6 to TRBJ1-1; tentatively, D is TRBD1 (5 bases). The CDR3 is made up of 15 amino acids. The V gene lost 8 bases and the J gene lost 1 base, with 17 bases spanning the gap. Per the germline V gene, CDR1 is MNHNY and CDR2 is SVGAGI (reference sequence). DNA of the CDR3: TGTGCCAGCGCGCTCGAAGGGGCCCAGAACACTGAAGCTTTCTTT. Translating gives CASALEGAQNTEAFF.

The CDR3 nucleotides read TGTGCCAGTACCGACCGACAGGGAACGGAGCAGCCCCAGCATTTT. Encoded protein: CASTDRQGTEQPQHF. V is TRBV19 and J is TRBJ1-5, with 7 bases that match TRBD1. This CDR3 has 15 residues. Germline-derived CDR1 and CDR2 are LNHDA and SQIVND (reference sequence). V gave up 7 bases and J gave up 7 bases; unmatched junction bases: 13.

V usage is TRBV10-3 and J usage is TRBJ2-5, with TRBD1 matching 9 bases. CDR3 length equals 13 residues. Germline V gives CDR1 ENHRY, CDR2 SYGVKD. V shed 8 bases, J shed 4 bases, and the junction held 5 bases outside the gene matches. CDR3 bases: TGTGCCATCCGGGACAGGGTGGTAGAGACCCAGTACTTC. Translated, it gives CAIRDRVVETQYF.

For the CDR3, the DNA is TGTGCCAGCAGCCGGTCCGTGGAGGGACGTCTCTATGGCTACACCTTC. As protein: CASSRSVEGRLYGYTF. V usage is TRBV9 and J usage is TRBJ1-2; TRBD1 is a possible D gene (5 bases). Germline V CDR1 and CDR2: SGDLS, YYNGEE. V was shortened by 4 bases and J by 4 bases, with 20 bases between the two germline ends. The CDR3 covers 16 residues.

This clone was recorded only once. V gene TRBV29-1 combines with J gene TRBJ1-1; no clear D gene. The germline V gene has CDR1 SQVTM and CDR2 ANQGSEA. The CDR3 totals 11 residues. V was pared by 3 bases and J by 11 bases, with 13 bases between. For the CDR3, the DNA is TGCAGCGTTGAGGATCGGGAATTGGCTTTCTTT. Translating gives CSVEDRELAFF.

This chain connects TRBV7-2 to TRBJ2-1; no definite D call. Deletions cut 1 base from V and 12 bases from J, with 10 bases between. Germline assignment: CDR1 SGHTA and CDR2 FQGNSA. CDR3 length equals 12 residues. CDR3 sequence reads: CASSLVYPGQFF. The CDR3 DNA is TGTGCCAGCAGCTTAGTATACCCGGGGCAGTTCTTC.

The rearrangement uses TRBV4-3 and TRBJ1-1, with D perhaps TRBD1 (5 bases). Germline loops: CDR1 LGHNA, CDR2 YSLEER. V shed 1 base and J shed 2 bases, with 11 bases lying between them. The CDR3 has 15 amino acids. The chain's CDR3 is CASSQGLGPNTEAFF. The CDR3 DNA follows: TGCGCCAGCAGCCAAGGCTTGGGGCCTAACACTGAAGCTTTCTTT.

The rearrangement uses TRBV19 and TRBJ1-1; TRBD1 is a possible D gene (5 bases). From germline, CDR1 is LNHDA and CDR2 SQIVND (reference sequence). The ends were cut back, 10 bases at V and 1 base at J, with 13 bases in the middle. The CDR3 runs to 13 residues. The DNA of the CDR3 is TGTGCCACCCATAGGGGTCGGAACACTGAAGCTTTCTTT. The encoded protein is CATHRGRNTEAFF.

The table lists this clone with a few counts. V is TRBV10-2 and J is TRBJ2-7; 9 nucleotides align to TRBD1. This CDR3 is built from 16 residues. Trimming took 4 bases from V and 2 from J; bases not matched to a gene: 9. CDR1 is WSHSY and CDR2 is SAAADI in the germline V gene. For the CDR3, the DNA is TGCGCCAGCAGTGTATCAGGGACAGGGTCTACCTACGAGCAGTACTTC. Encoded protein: CASSVSGTGSTYEQYF.

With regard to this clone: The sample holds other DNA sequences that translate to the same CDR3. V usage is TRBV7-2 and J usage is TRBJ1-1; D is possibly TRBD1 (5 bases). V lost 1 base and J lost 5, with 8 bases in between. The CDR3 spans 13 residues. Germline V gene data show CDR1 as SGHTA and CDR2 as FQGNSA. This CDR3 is CASSLGAGTEAFF. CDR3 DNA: TGTGCCAGCAGCTTAGGAGCAGGGACTGAAGCTTTCTTT.

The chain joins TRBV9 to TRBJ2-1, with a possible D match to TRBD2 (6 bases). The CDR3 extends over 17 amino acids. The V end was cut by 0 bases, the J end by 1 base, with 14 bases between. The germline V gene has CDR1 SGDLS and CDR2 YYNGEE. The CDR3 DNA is TGTGCCAGCAGCGTAGGCGGGACGCCCGGTTCCTACAATGAGCAGTTCTTC. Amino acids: CASSVGGTPGSYNEQFF.

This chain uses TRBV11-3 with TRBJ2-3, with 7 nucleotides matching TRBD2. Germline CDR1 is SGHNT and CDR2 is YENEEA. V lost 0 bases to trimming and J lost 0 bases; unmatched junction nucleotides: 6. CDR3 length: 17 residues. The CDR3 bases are TGTGCCAGCAGCTTAGATCTGGCTAGCGGTAGCACAGATACGCAGTATTTT. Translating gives CASSLDLASGSTDTQYF.

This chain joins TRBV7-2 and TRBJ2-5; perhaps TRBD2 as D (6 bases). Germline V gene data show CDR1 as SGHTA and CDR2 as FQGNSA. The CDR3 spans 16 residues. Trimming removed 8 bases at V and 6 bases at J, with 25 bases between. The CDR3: CASALKWGRPQKTQYF. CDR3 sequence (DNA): TGTGCCAGCGCCCTTAAGTGGGGGAGGCCGCAAAAGACCCAGTACTTC.

CDR3 bases: TGTGCCAGTAGCGGTGAAGAGACCCAGTACTTC. Translating gives CASSGEETQYF. The gene calls are TRBV19 and TRBJ2-5; D is ambiguous. The CDR3 is 11 residues long. Trimming removed 6 bases from V and 3 bases from J, with 5 bases in between. From germline, CDR1 is LNHDA and CDR2 SQIVND (reference sequence).

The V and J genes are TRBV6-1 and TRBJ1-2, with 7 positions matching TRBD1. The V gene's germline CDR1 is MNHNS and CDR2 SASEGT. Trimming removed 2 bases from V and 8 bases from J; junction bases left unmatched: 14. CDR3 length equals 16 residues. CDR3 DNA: TGTGCCAGCAGTGAAACGACAACCTACAGGGGACGAGGCTACACCTTC. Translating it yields CASSETTTYRGRGYTF.

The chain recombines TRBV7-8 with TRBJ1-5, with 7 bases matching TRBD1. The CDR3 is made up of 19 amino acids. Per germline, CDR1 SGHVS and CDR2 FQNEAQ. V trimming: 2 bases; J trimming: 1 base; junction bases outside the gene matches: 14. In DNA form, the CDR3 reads TGTGCCAGCAGCTTAAGGTCGAAAGACAGGGCAGGAAGCAATCAGCCCCAGCATTTT. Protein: CASSLRSKDRAGSNQPQHF.